The 13 T cell receptor beta chains reported below all come from one sample, sequenced in a study of T cell changes during pregnancy in multiple sclerosis. The table came from immunoSEQ multiplex PCR; TCRdb's copy has only in-frame clones and leaves some out. The table has about 60,000 clones, less than 95% seen once. The sample consisted of peripheral blood, taken in the second trimester of pregnancy. The receptors here all came from a female donor in good health, enrolled as a control in a pregnancy study.

V and J are TRBV6-1 and TRBJ1-4; a possible D gene is TRBD1 (5 bases). Trimming stripped 7 bases from V and 7 bases from J, with 19 bases between. The CDR3 is 15 amino acids. Germline V gives CDR1 MNHNS, CDR2 SASEGT. This chain's CDR3 is CASITGSYRSEKLFF. CDR3 DNA sequence: TGTGCCAGCATAACAGGTTCCTATCGTAGTGAAAAACTGTTTTTT.

This chain connects TRBV2 to TRBJ2-7; 7 bases are shared with TRBD2. Looked up from germline, CDR1 is SNHLY and CDR2 is FYNNEI. V lost 1 base and J lost 2; bases outside the gene matches: 11. This CDR3 is 17 amino acids long. The CDR3 here is CASSEVLADTTTYEQYF. The CDR3 DNA reads TGTGCCAGCAGTGAAGTCCTAGCGGACACCACTACCTACGAGCAGTACTTC.

The V and J genes are TRBV18 and TRBJ2-7, with 9 bases matching TRBD1. V shed 5 bases, J shed 5 bases, and the junction held 7 bases outside the gene matches. Per germline, CDR1 KGHSH and CDR2 LQKENI. The CDR3 spans 14 residues. In DNA, the CDR3 is TGTGCCAGCTCATCCGAACAGGGGGCCCACGAGCAGTACTTC. Protein sequence: CASSSEQGAHEQYF.

The chain is built from TRBV7-9 and TRBJ2-7; 11 positions match TRBD2. The V gene end was trimmed by 6 bases and the J gene end by 5 bases; junction bases not matched to a gene: 9. The CDR3 is 15 amino acids. Per the germline V gene, CDR1 is SEHNR and CDR2 is FQNEAQ (reference sequence). In DNA, the CDR3 is TGTGCCAGCAGGTCTACTAGCGGGAGTCCCAACGAGCAGTACTTC. It is translated as CASRSTSGSPNEQYF.

The chain uses TRBV5-1 and TRBJ2-7; 11 bases match TRBD2. The CDR3 totals 15 residues. CDR1 is SGHRS and CDR2 is YFSETQ in the germline V gene. The V and J ends lost 0 bases and 4 bases, in that order; junction bases with no gene match: 3. CDR3 DNA sequence: TGCGCCAGCAGCTTGGGGGGACTAGCGGAGTACGAGCAGTACTTC. Translation gives CASSLGGLAEYEQYF.

The V call is TRBV7-2, the J call TRBJ2-5; D uncertain. This CDR3 spans 13 amino acids. V was clipped by 4 bases and J by 8 bases, with 14 bases between them. Germline V gene data show CDR1 as SGHTA and CDR2 as FQGNSA. Here the CDR3 reads CASSSSRRETQYF. CDR3 DNA: TGTGCCAGCAGCTCATCCCGGAGAGAAACCCAGTACTTC.

This rearrangement joins TRBV5-5 to TRBJ2-7, with 8 bases fitting TRBD1. Unmatched junction bases numbered 8, after V lost 4 bases and J lost 5 bases. Germline lookup yields CDR1 SGHKS and CDR2 YYEKEE (reference sequence). The CDR3 has 14 residues. As DNA, the CDR3 is TGTGCCAGCAGCCCGGACAGGGAAGCCCACGAGCAGTACTTC. It encodes CASSPDREAHEQYF.

The chain employs TRBV29-1 and TRBJ2-1, with 7 positions matching TRBD2. The CDR3 is 13 residues long. J gave up 2 bases and V 8 bases, and 6 bases lay outside the gene matches. Germline lookup yields CDR1 SQVTM and CDR2 ANQGSEA. This CDR3 reads CSLAATTYNEQFF. Here the CDR3 DNA reads TGCAGCCTAGCGGCAACTACCTACAATGAGCAGTTCTTC.

The rearrangement uses TRBV19 and TRBJ1-5; D is possibly TRBD1 (5 bases). The CDR3 covers 15 residues. The V and J ends lost 6 bases and 5 bases respectively, with 17 bases between them. The germline gives CDR1 LNHDA, CDR2 SQIVND (reference sequence). CDR3 sequence reads: CASRVGGLYDQPQHF. The DNA of the CDR3 is TGTGCCAGTAGGGTTGGGGGGTTGTACGATCAGCCCCAGCATTTT. The variable domain in full, completed from reference TRBV19 and TRBJ1-5, reads DGGITQSPKYLFRKEGQNVTLSCEQNLNHDAMYWYRQDPGQGLRLIYYSQIVNDFQKGDIAEGYSVSREKKESFPLTVTSAQKNPTAFYLCASRVGGLYDQPQHFGDGTRLSIL.

J is TRBJ2-7 and V is TRBV27; 7 positions match TRBD1. Losses at the gene ends were 2 bases for V and 1 base for J; bases not matched to a gene: 2. This CDR3 region has 14 residues. Per the germline V gene, CDR1 is MNHEY and CDR2 is SMNVEV (reference sequence). The CDR3 nucleotides read TGTGCCAGCAGTTTAAACAGGGGATCCTACGAGCAGTACTTC. Residues: CASSLNRGSYEQYF.

This sequence joins TRBV2 and TRBJ1-2; TRBD1 is a possible D gene (6 bases). The germline gives CDR1 SNHLY, CDR2 FYNNEI. The CDR3 loop spans 12 amino acids. V dropped 10 bases and J dropped 3 bases, with 12 bases sitting between them. The CDR3 loop is CAIRDRHYGYTF. In nucleotides, the CDR3 is TGTGCCATCCGAGACAGGCACTATGGCTACACCTTC. Using reference TRBV2 and TRBJ1-2 for the parts outside the CDR3, the full variable domain is EPEVTQTPSHQVTQMGQEVILRCVPISNHLYFYWYRQILGQKVEFLVSFYNNEISEKSEIFDDQFSVERPDGSNFTLKIRSTKLEDSAMYFCAIRDRHYGYTFGSGTRLTVV.

In DNA form, the CDR3 reads TGTGCCAGCAGCGTAGAGGAGGGGGGGACCGGGGAGCTGTTTTTT. Amino acids: CASSVEEGGTGELFF. The chain combines TRBV9 with TRBJ2-2; D may be TRBD2 (7 bases). Germline values: CDR1 SGDLS, CDR2 YYNGEE. The ends were cut back, 0 bases at V and 5 bases at J, with 11 bases in the middle. The CDR3 is 15 amino acids. The whole variable domain, remainder taken from reference TRBV9 and TRBJ2-2, is DSGVTQTPKHLITATGQRVTLRCSPRSGDLSVYWYQQSLDQGLQFLIQYYNGEERAKGNILERFSAQQFPDLHSELNLSSLELGDSALYFCASSVEEGGTGELFFGEGSRLTVL.

The chain has TRBV29-1 and TRBJ1-1; D is perhaps TRBD1 (5 bases). V was pared by 2 bases and J by 8 bases, with 21 bases between. The CDR3 covers 15 residues. Germline CDR1 SQVTM, CDR2 ANQGSEA. CDR3 region: CSVESFGHGSWEAFF. The CDR3 nucleotides are TGCAGCGTTGAATCTTTCGGACACGGTAGTTGGGAAGCTTTCTTT.